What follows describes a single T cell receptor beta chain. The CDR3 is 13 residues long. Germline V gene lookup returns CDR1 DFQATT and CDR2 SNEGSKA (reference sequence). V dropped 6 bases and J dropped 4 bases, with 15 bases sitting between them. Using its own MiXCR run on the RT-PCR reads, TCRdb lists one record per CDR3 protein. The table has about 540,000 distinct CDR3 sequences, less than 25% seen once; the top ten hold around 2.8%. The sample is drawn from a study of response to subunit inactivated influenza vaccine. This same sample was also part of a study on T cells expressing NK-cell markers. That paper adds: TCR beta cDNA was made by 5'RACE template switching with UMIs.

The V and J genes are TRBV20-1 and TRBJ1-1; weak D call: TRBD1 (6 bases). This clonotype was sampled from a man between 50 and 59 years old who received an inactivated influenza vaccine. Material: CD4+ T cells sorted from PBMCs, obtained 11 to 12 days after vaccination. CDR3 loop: CSARPGARTEAFF. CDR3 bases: TGCAGTGCGCGGCCGGGGGCGCGCACTGAAGCTTTCTTT.